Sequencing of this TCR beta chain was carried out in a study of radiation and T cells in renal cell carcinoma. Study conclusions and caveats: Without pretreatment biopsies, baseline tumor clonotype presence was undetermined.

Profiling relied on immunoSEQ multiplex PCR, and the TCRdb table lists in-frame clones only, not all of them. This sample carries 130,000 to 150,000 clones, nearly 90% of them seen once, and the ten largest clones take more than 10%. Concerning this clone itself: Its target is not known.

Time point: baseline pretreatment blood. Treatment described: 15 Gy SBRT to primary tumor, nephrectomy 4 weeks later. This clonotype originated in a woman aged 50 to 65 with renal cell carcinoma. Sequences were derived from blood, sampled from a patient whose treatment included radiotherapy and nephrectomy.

This chain's CDR3 is CASSDELAGGPKNIQYF. In DNA, the CDR3 is TGTGCCAGCAGCGACGAGCTAGCGGGGGGGCCCAAAAACATTCAGTACTTC. The chain carries TRBV9 and TRBJ2-4; 12 nucleotides align to TRBD2. The germline gives CDR1 SGDLS, CDR2 YYNGEE. V was clipped by 3 bases and J by 2 bases; unmatched bases: 6. The CDR3 sequence is 17 residues long. Supplemented by reference TRBV9 and TRBJ2-4, the full variable domain reads DSGVTQTPKHLITATGQRVTLRCSPRSGDLSVYWYQQSLDQGLQFLIQYYNGEERAKGNILERFSAQQFPDLHSELNLSSLELGDSALYFCASSDELAGGPKNIQYFGAGTRLSVL.